The 28 T cell receptor beta chains below were found in one sample sequenced in a study of a mutant IDH1 vaccine in newly diagnosed glioma. The data were produced by immunoSEQ multiplex PCR, yet TCRdb's version contains in-frame clones alone and is incomplete. The data contain around 60,000 clones, about 85% of them singletons. As to time point: week 23, last vaccination. Every vaccine dose comprised 300 ug of mutant IDH1 20-mer peptide plus topical imiquimod. Their antigens remain unidentified. The input for sequencing was PBMCs, taken from a glioma patient whose treatment included an IDH1 peptide vaccine. These TCRs come from a man aged 30 to 45 with glioma.

The chain carries TRBV25-1 and TRBJ1-5; possible D gene TRBD1, 5 bases. V dropped 1 base and J dropped 1 base, with 11 bases sitting between them. The CDR3 contains 16 residues. The germline V gene encodes CDR1 MGHDK and CDR2 SYGVNS. Here the CDR3 DNA reads TGTGCCAGCAGTGAATTCGGAGCAGGGAGCAATCAGCCCCAGCATTTT. It encodes CASSEFGAGSNQPQHF.

The CDR3: CSVEETGVGYTF. In DNA, the CDR3 is TGCAGCGTTGAAGAAACAGGGGTAGGCTACACCTTC. The rearrangement links TRBV29-1 to TRBJ1-2, with 7 bases fitting TRBD1. V lost 0 bases, J lost 8 bases, and 3 bases stayed unmatched. This CDR3 has 12 residues. Germline lookup yields CDR1 SQVTM and CDR2 ANQGSEA. The full variable domain, in which reference TRBV29-1 and TRBJ1-2 provide the parts outside the CDR3, is SAVISQKPSRDICQRGTSLTIQCQVDSQVTMMFWYRQQPGQSLTLIATANQGSEATYESGFVIDKFPISRPNLTFSTLTVSNMSPEDSSIYLCSVEETGVGYTFGSGTRLTVV.

CDR3 nucleotides: TGTGCCAGCAGCCTGGCAGGTAATTCACCCCTCCACTTT. Translation gives CASSLAGNSPLHF. This sequence joins TRBV5-6 and TRBJ1-6; D is uncertain. Germline V gene lookup returns CDR1 SGHDT and CDR2 YYEEEE. This CDR3 is 13 amino acids long. V was pared by 4 bases and J by 6 bases, with 8 bases between.

The chain employs TRBV19 and TRBJ1-2; 8 bases agree with TRBD1. In germline, CDR1 is LNHDA, CDR2 SQIVND (reference sequence). The CDR3 has 14 amino acids. Trimming took 7 bases from V and 4 from J; bases not matched to a gene: 8. CDR3: CASTGQGKGYGYTF. CDR3 bases: TGTGCCAGTACCGGACAGGGTAAAGGCTATGGCTACACCTTC.

Only a few counts were recorded for this clone. The J gene is TRBJ1-6, the V gene TRBV28; 10 nucleotides agree with TRBD1. Germline trimming cut 6 bases from V and 8 bases from J; bases unmatched to any gene: 7. CDR1 and CDR2 from the germline V gene are MDHEN and SYDVKM. The CDR3 is 15 residues long. The CDR3 bases are TGTGCCAGCAGACCGAGGGACAGGGGATATTCACCCCTCCACTTT. This encodes CASRPRDRGYSPLHF.

V is TRBV28 and J is TRBJ2-5; 7 bases agree with TRBD2. The germline V gene has CDR1 MDHEN and CDR2 SYDVKM. This CDR3 region has 14 residues. Trimming took 1 base from V and 4 from J; bases not matched to a gene: 3. The CDR3: CASSLFGGGETQYF. For the CDR3, the DNA is TGTGCCAGCAGTTTATTCGGCGGGGGAGAGACCCAGTACTTC. The full variable domain, with the rest looked up from reference TRBV28 and TRBJ2-5, is DVKVTQSSRYLVKRTGEKVFLECVQDMDHENMFWYRQDPGLGLRLIYFSYDVKMKEKGDIPEGYSVSREKKERFSLILESASTNQTSMYLCASSLFGGGETQYFGPGTRLLVL.

This clone turned up a few times. The chain recombines TRBV28 with TRBJ1-1; D is perhaps TRBD1 (5 bases). The CDR3 length is 18 residues. Germline V CDR1 and CDR2: MDHEN, SYDVKM. The V gene lost 3 bases and the J gene lost 3 bases, with 23 bases spanning the gap. The CDR3 DNA follows: TGTGCCAGCAGTTTCCCCGCCAGGGTGATCTATCGGGACACTGAAGCTTTCTTT. Protein product: CASSFPARVIYRDTEAFF.

The rearrangement joins TRBV5-1 to TRBJ2-7; 7 bases match TRBD2. J was trimmed by 0 bases and V by 2 bases; bases with no gene match: 5. The CDR3 has 15 amino acids. Per germline, CDR1 SGHRS and CDR2 YFSETQ. The CDR3 DNA reads as TGCGCCAGCAGCTTCGCTAGCGGCAGCTCCTACGAGCAGTACTTC. Its translation: CASSFASGSSYEQYF.

V and J are TRBV11-2 and TRBJ2-5; TRBD1 matches at 7 bases. The CDR3 is made up of 16 amino acids. Trimming cost V 5 bases and J 3 bases; bases outside gene matches: 12. From germline, CDR1 is SGHAT and CDR2 FQNNGV. The CDR3 spells CASSLKGQLSEETQYF. DNA for the CDR3: TGTGCCAGCAGCCTTAAGGGACAGTTAAGTGAAGAGACCCAGTACTTC.

V and J are TRBV7-9 and TRBJ1-1; D unresolved. Trimming removed 5 bases at V and 5 bases at J, with 9 bases between. Germline V CDR1 and CDR2: SEHNR, FQNEAQ (reference sequence). The CDR3 totals 12 residues. The CDR3 coding sequence is TGTGCCAGCAGCCCCCCGTCGACTGAAGCTTTCTTT. Protein: CASSPPSTEAFF. Complete variable domain (other parts from reference TRBV7-9 and TRBJ1-1): DTGVSQNPRHKITKRGQNVTFRCDPISEHNRLYWYRQTLGQGPEFLTYFQNEAQLEKSRLLSDRFSAERPKGSFSTLEIQRTEQGDSAMYLCASSPPSTEAFFGQGTRLTVV.

The sample holds one count of this clone. The J gene is TRBJ2-3, the V gene TRBV4-2, with D maybe TRBD2 (7 bases). The CDR3 loop spans 15 amino acids. V was cut by 0 bases and J by 2 bases, with 9 bases left in between. Germline CDR1 LGHNA, CDR2 YNFKEQ. The CDR3 reads CASSQEGGPTDTQYF. In nucleotides, the CDR3 is TGTGCCAGCAGCCAAGAGGGGGGGCCCACAGATACGCAGTATTTT.

The chain uses TRBV19 and TRBJ2-3; TRBD2 matches at 8 bases. The trim removed 2 bases at V and 2 bases at J, leaving 6 bases unmatched. CDR1 and CDR2 (germline): LNHDA, SQIVND (reference sequence). The CDR3 length is 16 residues. The CDR3 DNA sequence: TGTGCCAGTAGTATACGGGAGGGGGGGACCACAGATACGCAGTATTTT. This translates into CASSIREGGTTDTQYF.

V is TRBV6-1 and J is TRBJ2-7; a weak D match, TRBD2 (6 bases). The CDR3 runs to 15 residues. The ends were cut back, 6 bases at V and 3 bases at J, with 18 bases in the middle. The germline CDR1 and CDR2 sequences are MNHNS and SASEGT. The CDR3 sequence is CASSPRERVHYEQYF. In DNA, the CDR3 is TGTGCCAGCAGCCCAAGGGAGCGGGTGCACTACGAGCAGTACTTC.

The V call is TRBV4-1, the J call TRBJ1-4; a possible D gene is TRBD1 (6 bases). The CDR3 contains 15 residues. The germline gives CDR1 MGHRA, CDR2 YSYEKL. V gave up 3 bases and J gave up 8 bases, with 16 bases separating them. The CDR3 is CASSQTGLPREKLFF. The CDR3 nucleotides are TGCGCCAGCAGCCAGACAGGCCTTCCTCGCGAAAAACTGTTTTTT.

This clone has just one count. This CDR3 is CASSPKRGAPEAFF. Here the CDR3 DNA reads TGCGCCAGCAGCCCGAAGCGGGGGGCGCCGGAAGCTTTCTTT. J is TRBJ1-1 and V is TRBV5-1, with a possible D match to TRBD1 (6 bases). V was trimmed by 4 bases and J by 8 bases, leaving 18 bases between them. The CDR3 runs to 14 residues. CDR1 and CDR2 (germline): SGHRS, YFSETQ.

This clone was recorded once. V is TRBV7-8 and J is TRBJ2-5; D is unresolved. This CDR3 has 15 residues. Trimming took off 1 base at V and 3 bases at J, with 12 bases between the two ends. Germline-derived CDR1 and CDR2 are SGHVS and FQNEAQ. CDR3 in amino acids: CASSLGWSREETQYF. CDR3 nucleotide sequence: TGTGCCAGCAGCTTAGGCTGGTCAAGGGAAGAGACCCAGTACTTC.

The J gene is TRBJ1-5, the V gene TRBV28, with a possible D match to TRBD1 (5 bases). The CDR3 is 15 residues long. Germline lookup yields CDR1 MDHEN and CDR2 SYDVKM. V dropped 5 bases and J dropped 6 bases, with 17 bases sitting between them. The CDR3 coding sequence is TGTGCCAGCAGTCCCTACCGGGACCTCGGTCAGCCCCAGCATTTT. It codes for CASSPYRDLGQPQHF. Together with reference TRBV28 and TRBJ1-5, the CDR3 gives the full variable domain: DVKVTQSSRYLVKRTGEKVFLECVQDMDHENMFWYRQDPGLGLRLIYFSYDVKMKEKGDIPEGYSVSREKKERFSLILESASTNQTSMYLCASSPYRDLGQPQHFGDGTRLSIL.

This rearrangement joins TRBV28 to TRBJ1-1; no clear D. V lost 2 bases and J 3 bases, leaving 7 bases between the germline ends. Germline assignment: CDR1 MDHEN and CDR2 SYDVKM. CDR3 length: 13 residues. The CDR3 here is CASSLTVDTEAFF. The CDR3 nucleotides read TGTGCCAGCAGTTTAACCGTGGACACTGAAGCTTTCTTT.

This rearrangement joins TRBV10-2 to TRBJ2-7; weak D call: TRBD2 (6 bases). Germline CDR1 reads WSHSY; CDR2 reads SAAADI. This CDR3 has 14 amino acids. V was cut by 3 bases and J by 2 bases, with 11 bases left in between. CDR3 bases: TGCGCCAGCAGTGAAGGAGGGCAGACCTACGAGCAGTACTTC. Protein: CASSEGGQTYEQYF.

V usage is TRBV7-9 and J usage is TRBJ2-3, with D uncertain. CDR3 length: 16 amino acids. Germline V CDR1 and CDR2: SEHNR, FQNEAQ (reference sequence). V lost 5 bases to trimming and J lost 2 bases, with 17 bases between them. The CDR3 loop reads CASSPPNVRITDTQYF. CDR3 nucleotide sequence: TGTGCCAGCAGCCCCCCAAACGTGCGAATCACAGATACGCAGTATTTT.

J is TRBJ2-6 and V is TRBV27, with TRBD1 matching over 10 bases. Looked up from germline, CDR1 is MNHEY and CDR2 is SMNVEV (reference sequence). Trimming at V came to 4 bases and at J to 1 base, leaving 16 bases not matched to a gene. There are 21 residues in the CDR3. CDR3 DNA sequence: TGTGCCAGCAGTTCCCGCAGACAGGGGGCTATGCCCTCGTCTGGGGCCAACGTCCTGACTTTC. It yields the protein CASSSRRQGAMPSSGANVLTF.

The chain couples TRBV5-1 to TRBJ2-5, with TRBD2 as a possible D gene (5 bases). Germline V CDR1 and CDR2: SGHRS, YFSETQ. V was clipped by 0 bases and J by 5 bases, with 8 bases between them. CDR3 length equals 13 residues. CDR3 in amino acids: CASSLGGPETQYF. DNA of the CDR3: TGCGCCAGCAGCTTGGGAGGGCCTGAGACCCAGTACTTC.

The J gene is TRBJ2-5, the V gene TRBV12-5; TRBD2 aligns across 11 bases. CDR1 and CDR2 (germline): LGHNT, FRNRAP. The ends lost 5 bases at V and 4 bases at J; junction bases unmatched: 3. This CDR3 contains 14 residues. The CDR3 DNA reads as TGTGCTAGTGGTCCAACTAGCGGGGGAGAGACCCAGTACTTC. It yields the protein CASGPTSGGETQYF.

The chain couples TRBV6-5 to TRBJ1-6, with D unresolved. The V and J ends lost 7 bases and 5 bases respectively, with 6 bases between them. This CDR3 comprises 12 residues. Germline assignment: CDR1 MNHEY and CDR2 SVGAGI. The CDR3 nucleotides read TGTGCCAGCAAGGAGAATAATTCACCCCTCCACTTT. This encodes CASKENNSPLHF.

As regards this clone: A much larger clone differs from this one at a single base, so this may be a read error. Within the sample, other DNA sequences also encode this same CDR3. The rearrangement joins TRBV6-4 to TRBJ2-3; TRBD2 aligns across 13 bases. CDR1 MRHNA and CDR2 SNTAGT come from the germline V gene. V lost 2 bases and J lost 6; bases outside the gene matches: 2. The CDR3 loop spans 15 amino acids. CDR3 residues: CASSDTSGGADTQYF. The CDR3 region has the DNA TGTGCCAGCAGTGACACTAGCGGGGGGGCCGATACGCAGTATTTT.

The chain has TRBV11-3 and TRBJ2-4, with 7 bases identical to TRBD1. J lost 3 bases, V lost 4 bases, and 3 bases had no gene match. Germline lookup yields CDR1 SGHNT and CDR2 YENEEA. The CDR3 has 14 residues. The CDR3 loop reads CASSSRDSKNIQYF. The CDR3 DNA reads as TGTGCCAGCAGCTCCCGGGACAGCAAAAACATTCAGTACTTC.

This chain connects TRBV10-2 to TRBJ2-3; D might be TRBD1 (5 bases). Germline V CDR1 and CDR2: WSHSY, SAAADI. Trimming shortened V by 6 bases and J by 1 base, and 11 bases separated the two germline ends. This CDR3 region has 14 residues. The CDR3, as DNA: TGCGCCAGCAGGGACCTCAGGGGCACAGATACGCAGTATTTT. Its translation: CASRDLRGTDTQYF.

V gene TRBV6-1 combines with J gene TRBJ1-5, with a tentative D call TRBD1 (5 bases). V was clipped by 6 bases and J by 6 bases, with 18 bases between them. This CDR3 has 15 residues. Germline CDR1 reads MNHNS; CDR2 reads SASEGT. CDR3 bases: TGTGCCAGCAGCCTAGTTAGTTTAGGGACTCAGCCCCAGCATTTT. This encodes CASSLVSLGTQPQHF.